This T cell receptor beta chain was found in a study of T cell changes during pregnancy in multiple sclerosis (dated by TCRdb to between 2018 and 2021). For the study in its entirety: The study examined how the T cell repertoire changed over the course of pregnancy in women with multiple sclerosis.

Remarks on this clone: The clone's antigen remains unknown. Base qualities were left out, and no much larger clone turns up one base away.

V lost 4 bases and J lost 7 bases; the stretch between them is 11 bases long. The CDR3 starts with the cysteine, ends with the phenylalanine, and has 13 residues. The only DNA kept is the CDR3, 39 bases in frame from the first base. From the germline V gene (reference sequence), CDR1 is SGHAT and CDR2 is FQDESV. Receptor libraries were prepared by the immunoSEQ multiplex PCR assay. TCRdb stores this immuneACCESS table with in-frame sequences only. Part of the clones is absent; in the studies checked, under half of the shortfall reflects unresolved V genes, and no reason is known for the rest. This sample holds tens of thousands of clones; over 80% were observed only once. Roughly 2.7% of the sample is taken by the ten largest.

The input for sequencing was peripheral blood, taken in the second trimester of pregnancy. This TCR came from a female donor in good health, enrolled as a control in a pregnancy study. The V gene is TRBV11-1 and the J gene is TRBJ2-1; perhaps TRBD2 is the D gene, with 6 bases matching. The CDR3 protein: CASSWDFRNEQFF. The nucleotide sequence is TGTGCCAGCAGCTGGGACTTCCGAAATGAGCAGTTCTTC.